Shown below are 5 T cell receptor beta chains from a single sample sequenced in a study of OX40 agonist ivuxolimab in advanced cancers. Sequencing used immunoSEQ multiplex PCR; TCRdb keeps in-frame clones, though not all of them. Of 45,000 to 75,000 clones in the sample, roughly 80% were seen once. This specimen was CD4+ or CD8+ T cells sorted from blood, taken in a trial of the OX40 agonist ivuxolimab. These receptors were taken from an adult with an advanced solid tumor such as melanoma, head and neck, liver or kidney cancer.

This clone came up once. J is TRBJ2-7 and V is TRBV4-1, with D possibly being TRBD1 (5 bases). V was trimmed by 1 base and J by 2 bases, leaving 9 bases between them. Germline CDR1 MGHRA, CDR2 YSYEKL. The CDR3 runs to 14 residues. CDR3 sequence: CASSQAGLTYEQYF. The CDR3 DNA reads as TGCGCCAGCAGCCAAGCAGGGTTAACCTACGAGCAGTACTTC.

The rearrangement links TRBV10-3 to TRBJ1-4, with D perhaps matching TRBD1 (6 bases). Germline V gene lookup returns CDR1 ENHRY and CDR2 SYGVKD. V lost 10 bases to trimming and J lost 3 bases, with 18 bases between them. This CDR3 comprises 15 residues. CDR3 coding DNA: TGTGCCAGCGGTCGGGGGCTCACAGCTAATGAAAAACTGTTTTTT. Translating it yields CASGRGLTANEKLFF.

The chain combines TRBV7-3 with TRBJ2-7; 7 nucleotides align to TRBD2. The junction had 6 bases not matched to a gene; V was cut back by 0 bases and J by 4 bases. The CDR3 covers 15 residues. Germline CDR1 is SGHTA and CDR2 is FQGTGA. The DNA for the CDR3 is TGTGCCAGCAGCTTAACCCCCGGGACTACGTACGAGCAGTACTTC. This gives the protein CASSLTPGTTYEQYF. Complete variable domain (other parts from reference TRBV7-3 and TRBJ2-7): GAGVSQTPSNKVTEKGKYVELRCDPISGHTALYWYRQSLGQGPEFLIYFQGTGAADDSGLPNDRFFAVRPEGSVSTLKIQRTERGDSAVYLCASSLTPGTTYEQYFGPGTRLTVT.

This chain joins TRBV11-2 and TRBJ2-1; 11 bases fit TRBD2. V lost 5 bases, J lost 2 bases, and 5 bases stayed unmatched. The V gene's germline CDR1 is SGHAT and CDR2 FQNNGV. The CDR3 is made up of 16 amino acids. The CDR3 loop reads CASSGSSGRAYNEQFF. CDR3 sequence (DNA): TGTGCCAGCAGCGGAAGTAGCGGGAGGGCCTACAATGAGCAGTTCTTC. Variable domain in full (rest from reference TRBV11-2 and TRBJ2-1): EAGVAQSPRYKIIEKRQSVAFWCNPISGHATLYWYQQILGQGPKLLIQFQNNGVVDDSQLPKDRFSAERLKGVDSTLKIQPAKLEDSAVYLCASSGSSGRAYNEQFFGPGTRLTVL.

This clone appeared a single time. This chain uses TRBV18 with TRBJ1-1, with D tentatively TRBD1 (5 bases). Germline V lookup: CDR1 KGHSH, CDR2 LQKENI. The V end was cut by 0 bases, the J end by 10 bases, with 15 bases between. This CDR3 contains 14 residues. The CDR3 protein is CASSPPGQPGGAFF. CDR3 nucleotides: TGTGCCAGCTCACCACCGGGGCAGCCGGGGGGAGCTTTCTTT.